One sample yielded the 17 T cell receptor beta chains listed below, sequenced in a study of blood T cell repertoires in COVID-19. Profiled with immunoSEQ multiplex PCR; TCRdb holds only in-frame clones, not every one. The sample contains tens of thousands of clones, approximately 80% of which appear only once. The source material was peripheral blood. The receptors stem from an elderly woman with active or convalescent COVID-19.

This clone was detected a few times. The V gene is TRBV11-2, the J gene TRBJ1-2; D is uncertain. Germline assignment: CDR1 SGHAT and CDR2 FQNNGV. V was trimmed by 0 bases and J by 1 base, leaving 3 bases between them. The CDR3 totals 13 residues. CDR3 amino acids: CASSLDSNYGYTF. DNA for the CDR3: TGTGCCAGCAGCTTAGACAGTAACTATGGCTACACCTTC.

V and J are TRBV5-1 and TRBJ1-6; unclear D gene. V was cut by 0 bases and J by 5 bases, with 6 bases left in between. CDR3 length equals 14 residues. Looked up from germline, CDR1 is SGHRS and CDR2 is YFSETQ. The CDR3 coding sequence is TGCGCCAGCAGCTTGGGACGGGATAATTCACCCCTCCACTTT. This gives the protein CASSLGRDNSPLHF.

The CDR3 reads CASSAQGFEQYF. In DNA form, the CDR3 reads TGTGCCAGCAGCGCACAGGGGTTCGAGCAGTACTTC. This sequence joins TRBV7-9 and TRBJ2-7; 7 bases match TRBD1. The length of the CDR3 is 12 residues. V lost 5 bases to trimming and J lost 6 bases; unmatched junction nucleotides: 4. Germline CDR1 and CDR2: SEHNR and FQNEAQ (reference sequence).

The V and J genes are TRBV5-1 and TRBJ2-6; D gene ambiguous. This CDR3 is built from 15 residues. Germline V lookup: CDR1 SGHRS, CDR2 YFSETQ. The V and J ends lost 4 bases and 0 bases respectively, with 8 bases between them. CDR3 sequence reads: CASSLQFSGANVLTF. Here the CDR3 DNA reads TGCGCCAGCAGCCTCCAGTTCTCTGGGGCCAACGTCCTGACTTTC.

This clone occurred a few times. V gene TRBV2 combines with J gene TRBJ2-5; weak D call: TRBD1 (6 bases). Germline CDR1 is SNHLY and CDR2 is FYNNEI. The CDR3 length is 14 residues. Trimming cost V 6 bases and J 5 bases, with 16 bases left between them. The CDR3 loop reads CASRGNRVGETQYF. The CDR3 bases are TGTGCCAGCAGGGGAAACAGGGTTGGTGAGACCCAGTACTTC.

The chain combines TRBV4-3 with TRBJ1-4, with 7 bases that match TRBD1. Germline CDR1 is LGHNA and CDR2 is YSLEER. After removal of 8 bases from V and 5 bases from J, the junction contained 8 bases not matched to a gene. CDR3 length equals 14 residues. The CDR3 coding sequence is TGCGCCAGCGGAGACAGGGTGGGGAATGAAAAACTGTTTTTT. Residues: CASGDRVGNEKLFF.

This clone has more than one count but fewer than ten. The V call is TRBV7-9, the J call TRBJ2-7, with 8 bases identical to TRBD1. The trim removed 4 bases at V and 4 bases at J, leaving 9 bases unmatched. Germline values: CDR1 SEHNR, CDR2 FQNEAQ (reference sequence). The CDR3 consists of 15 residues. The CDR3 loop is CASSYSRQGSYEQYF. The CDR3 DNA reads TGTGCCAGCAGCTATTCGCGACAGGGGAGTTACGAGCAGTACTTC.

This clone was seen just once. The CDR3 loop is CASSWGTGVGYEQYF. As DNA, the CDR3 is TGCGCCAGCAGCTGGGGGACAGGGGTAGGCTACGAGCAGTACTTC. The chain carries TRBV5-1 and TRBJ2-7; 10 bases map to TRBD1. CDR3 length equals 15 residues. Trimming took 3 bases from V and 3 from J; bases not matched to a gene: 6. Germline V CDR1 and CDR2: SGHRS, YFSETQ.

The rearrangement joins TRBV5-1 to TRBJ2-5; tentatively, D is TRBD1 (6 bases). Trimming took off 0 bases at V and 3 bases at J, with 18 bases between the two ends. The CDR3 length is 17 residues. The germline V gene encodes CDR1 SGHRS and CDR2 YFSETQ. In nucleotides, the CDR3 is TGCGCCAGCAGCTTGGGGTCGGCAGGGGTAAAGAAAGAGACCCAGTACTTC. Amino acid sequence: CASSLGSAGVKKETQYF.

J is TRBJ2-5 and V is TRBV18, with a tentative D call TRBD1 (5 bases). Germline-derived CDR1 and CDR2 are KGHSH and LQKENI. V lost 2 bases, J lost 5 bases, and 12 bases lay in between. The CDR3 spans 14 residues. CDR3 region: CASSPSQDGETQYF. In DNA form, the CDR3 reads TGTGCCAGCTCACCATCACAGGACGGGGAGACCCAGTACTTC.

This clone has a handful of counts. This chain joins TRBV10-3 and TRBJ2-1; 7 bases are shared with TRBD2. CDR3 length: 13 amino acids. The germline V gene has CDR1 ENHRY and CDR2 SYGVKD. After removal of 8 bases from V and 10 bases from J, the junction contained 11 bases not matched to a gene. The CDR3 DNA sequence: TGTGCCATCTCAACGGGAGGTTCGGGAGAGCAGTTCTTC. Protein: CAISTGGSGEQFF.

The chain recombines TRBV3-1 (or the pseudogene TRBV3-2) with TRBJ2-6; 10 bases align to TRBD2. Germline CDR1 and CDR2: LGHDT and YNNKEL (reference sequence). The CDR3 has 17 amino acids. J was trimmed by 0 bases and V by 4 bases; bases with no gene match: 3. CDR3 sequence (DNA): TGTGCCAGCAGCCCCGGACTAGCGGCCTCTGGGGCCAACGTCCTGACTTTC. It is translated as CASSPGLAASGANVLTF.

This clone came up a few times. The J gene is TRBJ2-5, the V gene TRBV7-9; 10 bases map to TRBD2. V lost 10 bases, J lost 2 bases, and 16 bases stayed unmatched. Germline CDR1 is SEHNR and CDR2 is FQNEAQ (reference sequence). The CDR3 is made up of 17 amino acids. The CDR3 sequence: CANPLETGLAVQETQYF. CDR3 coding DNA: TGTGCCAACCCCCTAGAGACTGGACTAGCGGTACAAGAGACCCAGTACTTC.

This clone occurred once. The sample carries other DNA sequences with the same CDR3. The chain couples TRBV6-5 to TRBJ1-6, with D possibly being TRBD1 (6 bases). This CDR3 has 13 amino acids. Trimming stripped 6 bases from V and 6 bases from J, with 9 bases between. From germline, CDR1 is MNHEY and CDR2 SVGAGI. The CDR3 sequence is CASRDRVNSPLHF. CDR3 DNA: TGTGCCAGCAGGGACAGAGTTAATTCACCCCTCCACTTT.

This clone was seen a few times. DNA for the CDR3: TGTGCCATCAGCCAGGGGACCGCCTCCAATCAGCCCCAGCATTTT. It specifies CAISQGTASNQPQHF. This chain uses TRBV10-3 with TRBJ1-5, with a tentative D call TRBD1 (6 bases). The CDR3 totals 15 residues. Germline CDR1 reads ENHRY; CDR2 reads SYGVKD. The V and J ends lost 6 bases and 3 bases respectively, with 15 bases between them.

This rearrangement joins TRBV2 to TRBJ1-2; the match to TRBD1 covers 12 bases. Germline V gene lookup returns CDR1 SNHLY and CDR2 FYNNEI. The V gene end was trimmed by 8 bases and the J gene end by 4 bases; junction bases not matched to a gene: 11. This CDR3 is built from 16 residues. The CDR3 is CASVGTGGQGGYGYTF. The DNA for the CDR3 is TGTGCCAGCGTGGGGACAGGGGGCCAGGGTGGCTATGGCTACACCTTC.

CDR3 coding DNA: TGCGCCAGCAGCTTGTCCGGGACTAGCGGAGCGAGCACCGGGGAGCTGTTTTTT. Translated, it gives CASSLSGTSGASTGELFF. The chain combines TRBV5-1 with TRBJ2-2; 11 bases are shared with TRBD2. The CDR3 consists of 18 residues. Germline V gene sequence: CDR1 SGHRS, CDR2 YFSETQ. The ends lost 1 base at V and 4 bases at J; junction bases unmatched: 9. The entire variable domain, with the rest obtained from reference TRBV5-1 and TRBJ2-2, is as follows: KAGVTQTPRYLIKTRGQQVTLSCSPISGHRSVSWYQQTPGQGLQFLFEYFSETQRNKGNFPGRFSGRQFSNSRSEMNVSTLELGDSALYLCASSLSGTSGASTGELFFGEGSRLTVL.